The rows below give T cell receptor beta chains drawn from one sample of a study of shared T cell receptors in the human thymus. Repertoires were generated with immunoSEQ multiplex PCR, while TCRdb's copy carries only in-frame clones and drops some. Of hundreds of thousands of clones detected, approximately 88% appear once; the ten largest clones hold 0.0095% to 0.012%. In addition, the sample was reused for a study of human thymus T cells.

Sequenced: thymocytes. Every receptor here comes from a boy younger than two with a congenital heart defect. Both conserved end residues are part of each CDR3. Each record gives: V gene, D gene, J gene, clone size, CDR3 DNA, CDR3 protein. The D gene is left open where the match is weak. Size is stated for part of the rows, as once, few or many counts, or as a class when the clone is expanded.

TRBV28	TRBD1	TRBJ1-2	.	TGTGCCAGCAGTTCGACAGGGGGTCAATCATATCCCGGCTTC	CASSSTGGQSYPGF
TRBV18	.	TRBJ1-1	.	TGTGCCAGCTCACCAGACACCCTTGAAGCTTTCTTT	CASSPDTLEAFF
TRBV7-6	TRBD2	TRBJ2-7	.	TGTGCCAGCAGCTTTACTAGCGTTTTCAGCTCCTACGAGCAGTACTTC	CASSFTSVFSSYEQYF
TRBV15	TRBD1	TRBJ2-7	.	TGTGCCACCAGCCACAGGACAGGGTCTGACAAGTGTGCCTACGAGCAGTACTTC	CATSHRTGSDKCAYEQYF
TRBV7-2	.	TRBJ2-2	once	TGTGCCAGCAGCTTGCCTAGCGTGCGGACCGGGGAGCTGTTTTTT	CASSLPSVRTGELFF
TRBV2	.	TRBJ2-5	.	TGTGCCAGCAGTGGCCCCAGGCAAGAGACCCAGTACTTC	CASSGPRQETQYF
TRBV18	.	TRBJ1-3	.	TGTGCCAGCTCACGGAAGACTGGGTCTGGAAACACCATATATTTT	CASSRKTGSGNTIYF
TRBV28	TRBD1	TRBJ1-3	.	TGTGCCAGCAGTACACGGGACAGGGTTACTGGAAACACCATATATTTT	CASSTRDRVTGNTIYF
TRBV2	.	TRBJ1-2	.	TGTGCCAGCCTTAGACAGAGAATATATGGCTACACCTTC	CASLRQRIYGYTF
TRBV2	TRBD1	TRBJ1-2	.	TGTGCCAGCAGTGGGACGGGACAGGGAAGCTATGGCTACACCTTC	CASSGTGQGSYGYTF
TRBV6-6	TRBD2	TRBJ2-7	.	TGTGCCAGCAGCTTAATACGGGGGACTAGTTTCTACGAGCAGTACTTC	CASSLIRGTSFYEQYF
TRBV9	TRBD1	TRBJ2-3	.	TGTGCCAGCAGCGTAGGGGACAGGGGGACAGATACGCAGTATTTT	CASSVGDRGTDTQYF
TRBV5-4	TRBD2	TRBJ2-3	.	TGTGCCAGCAGCTCTAGACTAGCGGGAGGCGATACGCAGTATTTT	CASSSRLAGGDTQYF
TRBV2	TRBD1	TRBJ1-5	.	TGTGCCAGCAGTGAACCGCCGGGACAGGGGGATTGGGTTGGCAATCAGCCCCAGCATTTT	CASSEPPGQGDWVGNQPQHF
TRBV11-3	TRBD2	TRBJ2-2	.	TGTGCCAGCAGCCGCGGGGGTGGGTATCCCGGGGAGCTGTTTTTT	CASSRGGGYPGELFF
TRBV14	TRBD1	TRBJ1-1	.	TGTGCCAGCAGCCAAGATCTCCCAGACAGGGGGAAGAACACTGAAGCTTTCTTT	CASSQDLPDRGKNTEAFF
TRBV4-1	TRBD2	TRBJ2-6	.	TGCGCCAGCAGCCAGCTTACTAGCGGGAGTGGCTCTGGGGCCAACGTCCTGACTTTC	CASSQLTSGSGSGANVLTF
TRBV18	.	TRBJ1-2	.	TGTGCCAGCTCACCTAAATCCACGGAGAACTATGGCTACACCTTC	CASSPKSTENYGYTF
TRBV21-1	.	TRBJ2-7	.	TGTGCCAGCAGCGCGTATCTTAGCGGGAGGAAAATAGGGTGTCGCTACGAGCAGTACTTC	CASSAYLSGRKIGCRYEQYF
TRBV6-1	.	TRBJ1-2	few	TGTGCCAGCAGTGAAAAAGACAGGCTACGGGATGGCTACACCTTC	CASSEKDRLRDGYTF
TRBV4-1	TRBD1	TRBJ2-3	.	TGCGCCAGCAGCCAAGATTCGGGACAGGGCTGCACAGATACGCAGTATTTT	CASSQDSGQGCTDTQYF
TRBV2	.	TRBJ2-3	.	TGTGCCAGCAGATTTGACGACGCGGGAAACACAGATACGCAGTATTTT	CASRFDDAGNTDTQYF
TRBV11-3	.	TRBJ2-7	.	TGTGCCAGCAGCCAAAGACTCGGCTACGAGCAGTACTTC	CASSQRLGYEQYF
TRBV19	TRBD1	TRBJ1-2	.	TGTGCCAGTAACGAGGGGGGGACAGGGGATGACTATGGCTACACCTTC	CASNEGGTGDDYGYTF
TRBV4-2	TRBD2	TRBJ2-7	.	TGTGCCAGCAGCCCCACGGAGACTAGCGGGCGCAAAGAGCAGTACTTC	CASSPTETSGRKEQYF
TRBV15	.	TRBJ2-2	.	TGTGCCACTCGCGGGAAACAGGTGGGGAACACCGGGGAGCTGTTTTTT	CATRGKQVGNTGELFF
TRBV18	TRBD1	TRBJ1-2	.	TGTGCCAGCTCCCCGGAGAATACAGGGGAGCGTGGCTACACCTTC	CASSPENTGERGYTF
TRBV7-9	TRBD2	TRBJ2-5	.	TGTGCCAGCAGCCCATTTCCGGGAGGGCCTGAGGAGGGGACCCAGTACTTC	CASSPFPGGPEEGTQYF
TRBV19	TRBD1	TRBJ2-4	.	TGTGCCAGTAGGGGCAACAACAGGGGGGTCGATTGGAACATTCAGTACTTC	CASRGNNRGVDWNIQYF
TRBV2	TRBD1	TRBJ1-5	.	TGTGCCAGCAGTGAAGCCCCGGCCCCCAGGGGGCCCTCTCATAGCAATCAGCCCCAGCATTTT	CASSEAPAPRGPSHSNQPQHF
TRBV5-6	.	TRBJ2-1	.	TGTGCCAGCAGTACAGTCCGGAATGAGCAGTTCTTC	CASSTVRNEQFF
TRBV27	TRBD2	TRBJ2-1	once	TGTGCCAGCAGTTTTTCGTGGGAGGGTTACAATGAGCAGTTCTTC	CASSFSWEGYNEQFF
TRBV28	.	TRBJ2-7	few	TGTGCCAGCAGCAAGGCGGGGCGTCCCACCACCTACGAGCAGTACTTC	CASSKAGRPTTYEQYF
TRBV2	.	TRBJ2-7	.	TGTGCCAGCAGGCCTCCGGAGCCCCAGGGGCAGTACTTC	CASRPPEPQGQYF
TRBV28	.	TRBJ1-5	.	TGTGCCAGCAGGTCTGGACAGTATAGCAATCAGCCCCAGCATTTT	CASRSGQYSNQPQHF
TRBV5-6	.	TRBJ2-7	.	TGTGCCAGCAGCTTTCCCAATGAGGCGCAGTACTTC	CASSFPNEAQYF
TRBV19	TRBD2	TRBJ2-2	.	TGTGCCACCGAGCAGCGGGAGCGGGGCGGGGAGCTGTTTTTT	CATEQRERGGELFF
TRBV6-7	TRBD2	TRBJ2-7	few	TGTGCCAGCAGTGTACTCGTTGCGGGAGGGCCTTACGAGCAGTACTTC	CASSVLVAGGPYEQYF
TRBV6-6	.	TRBJ1-3	.	TGTGCCAGCAGGGTCTACAGGGTCCCTGGAAACACCATATATTTT	CASRVYRVPGNTIYF
TRBV6-5	.	TRBJ2-7	.	TGTGCCAGCAATAAGGGCGGGGCGCCCTACGAGCAGTACTTC	CASNKGGAPYEQYF
TRBV5-4	TRBD1	TRBJ2-3	.	TGTGCCAGCAGCTTAGTCCTCGACAGGGCTGTTTCAGATACGCAGTATTTT	CASSLVLDRAVSDTQYF
TRBV5-1	.	TRBJ2-1	.	TGCGCCAGCAGCTTGGGGGAGCTCACCCTTTCCCAGTTCTTC	CASSLGELTLSQFF
TRBV2	.	TRBJ2-5	.	TGTGCCAGCAGACGGCCACGGGGAGAGACCCAGTACTTC	CASRRPRGETQYF
TRBV4-2	.	TRBJ2-2	once	TGTGCCAGCAGCCAACCAGGGGCCCGGGGCTCGAACACCGGGGAGCTGTTTTTT	CASSQPGARGSNTGELFF